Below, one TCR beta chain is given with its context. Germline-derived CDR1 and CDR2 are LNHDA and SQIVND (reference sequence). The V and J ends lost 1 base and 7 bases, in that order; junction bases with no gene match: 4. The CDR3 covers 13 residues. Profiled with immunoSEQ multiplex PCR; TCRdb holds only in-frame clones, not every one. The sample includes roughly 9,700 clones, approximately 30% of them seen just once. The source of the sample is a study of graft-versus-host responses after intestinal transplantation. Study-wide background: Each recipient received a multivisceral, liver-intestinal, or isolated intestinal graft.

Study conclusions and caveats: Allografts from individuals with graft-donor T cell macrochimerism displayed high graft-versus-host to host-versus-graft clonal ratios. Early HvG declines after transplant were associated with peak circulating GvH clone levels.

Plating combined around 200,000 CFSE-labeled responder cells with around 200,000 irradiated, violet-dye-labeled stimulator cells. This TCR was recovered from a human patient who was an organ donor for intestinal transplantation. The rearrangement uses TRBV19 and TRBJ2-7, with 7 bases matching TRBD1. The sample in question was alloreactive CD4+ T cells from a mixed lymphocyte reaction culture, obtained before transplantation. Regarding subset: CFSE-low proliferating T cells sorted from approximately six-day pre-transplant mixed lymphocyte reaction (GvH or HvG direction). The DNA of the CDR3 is TGTGCCAGTAGTATAGGAGGGGGCCTAGAGCAGTACTTC. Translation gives CASSIGGGLEQYF.